Here is one T cell receptor beta chain with its context. No antigen is known for it. The source of the sample is a study of T cell responses to AZD1222 COVID-19 vaccine. The CDR3 totals 13 residues. Germline assignment: CDR1 SQVTM and CDR2 ANQGSEA. Trimming removed 4 bases at V and 1 base at J, with 7 bases between. Overall study findings and caveats: Donors were chiefly white British, with a greater number of females, and clonal diversity was perhaps underestimated.

Measured with immunoSEQ multiplex PCR; TCRdb has only the in-frame clones, and not every one. The sample has about 53,000 clones, around 85% seen once. The chain carries TRBV29-1 and TRBJ2-2; D call uncertain. The sequence was collected from an adult in good health. The specimen comprised peripheral blood, sampled on day 0 of AZD1222 vaccination. The CDR3 loop is CSVVRQNTGELFF. The CDR3 region has the DNA TGCAGCGTTGTTCGACAGAACACCGGGGAGCTGTTTTTT.